This entry describes one TCR beta chain. Its antigen is undetermined. CDR1 and CDR2 from the germline V gene are MNHEY and SVGAGI. Trimming stripped 2 bases from V and 7 bases from J, with 24 bases between. This CDR3 is built from 18 residues. It was with a sample-barcoded 5' primer and a J-beta primer mix that a second PCR of about 6 to 11 cycles was run. MiXCR, run by TCRdb on the 5' RACE reads, gives a single entry per CDR3 protein. The sample lists some 940,000 distinct CDR3 sequences, 25% to 35% occurring once. The data were obtained in a study of blood T cells in healthy people across ages. Overall study findings and caveats: Possibly confounding the expanded clonotype changes was the fact that donor CMV status was unknown.

This sample was shared with a second study, whose subject was T cells of mothers and their children. That source reports: No persistent microchimeric T cell clones were detected.

This clonotype originated in a woman aged 40 to 50 in good health. The rearrangement links TRBV6-5 to TRBJ2-1, with TRBD2 as a possible D gene (7 bases). Sample: blood. This CDR3 reads CASSYPLRGGAVGNEQFF. In nucleotides, the CDR3 is TGTGCCAGCAGTTACCCCCTGAGGGGGGGCGCCGTTGGGAATGAGCAGTTCTTC.